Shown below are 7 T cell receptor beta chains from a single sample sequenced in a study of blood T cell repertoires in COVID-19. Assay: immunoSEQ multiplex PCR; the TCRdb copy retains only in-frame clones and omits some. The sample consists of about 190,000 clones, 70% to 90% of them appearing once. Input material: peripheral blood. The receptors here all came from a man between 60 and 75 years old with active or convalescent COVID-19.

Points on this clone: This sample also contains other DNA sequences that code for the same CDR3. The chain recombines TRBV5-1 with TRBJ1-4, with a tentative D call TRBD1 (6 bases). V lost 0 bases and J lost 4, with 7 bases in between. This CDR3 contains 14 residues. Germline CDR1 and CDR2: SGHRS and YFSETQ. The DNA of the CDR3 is TGCGCCAGCAGCTTGGGAGGGGGTAATGAAAAACTGTTTTTT. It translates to CASSLGGGNEKLFF.

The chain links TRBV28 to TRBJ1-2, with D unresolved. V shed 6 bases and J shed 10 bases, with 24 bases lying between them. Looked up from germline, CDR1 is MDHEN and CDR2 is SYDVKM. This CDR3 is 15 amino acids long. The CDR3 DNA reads TGTGCCAGCAGCCTTTCAGGAGGCCCCCTGTTTGACTACACCTTC. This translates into CASSLSGGPLFDYTF.

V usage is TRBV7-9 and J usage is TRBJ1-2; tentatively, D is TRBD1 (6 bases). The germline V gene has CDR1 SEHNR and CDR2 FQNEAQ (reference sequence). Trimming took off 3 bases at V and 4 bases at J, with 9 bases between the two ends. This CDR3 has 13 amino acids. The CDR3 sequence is CASSFKGGYGYTF. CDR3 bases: TGTGCCAGCAGCTTTAAAGGGGGCTATGGCTACACCTTC.

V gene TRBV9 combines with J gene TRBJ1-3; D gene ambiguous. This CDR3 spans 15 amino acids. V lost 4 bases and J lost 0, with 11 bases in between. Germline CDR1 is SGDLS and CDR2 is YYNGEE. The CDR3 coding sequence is TGTGCCAGCAGCCTCACCGGGTCCTCTGGAAACACCATATATTTT. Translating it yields CASSLTGSSGNTIYF.

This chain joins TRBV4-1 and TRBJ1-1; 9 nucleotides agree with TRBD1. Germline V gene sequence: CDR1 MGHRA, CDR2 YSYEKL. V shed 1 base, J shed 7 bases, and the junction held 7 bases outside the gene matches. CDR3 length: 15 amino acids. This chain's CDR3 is CASSQGNRGQGEAFF. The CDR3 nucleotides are TGCGCCAGCAGCCAAGGGAACAGGGGGCAGGGTGAAGCTTTCTTT.

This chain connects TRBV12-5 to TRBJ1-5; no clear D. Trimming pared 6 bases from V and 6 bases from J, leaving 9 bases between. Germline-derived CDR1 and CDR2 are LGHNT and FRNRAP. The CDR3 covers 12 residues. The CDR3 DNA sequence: TGTGCTAGTGGCCGGGAAGGTCAGCCCCAGCATTTT. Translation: CASGREGQPQHF.

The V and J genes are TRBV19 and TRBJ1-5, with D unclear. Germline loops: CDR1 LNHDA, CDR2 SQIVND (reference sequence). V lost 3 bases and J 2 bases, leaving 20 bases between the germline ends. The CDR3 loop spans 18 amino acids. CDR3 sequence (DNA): TGTGCCAGTAGTATCCCCCGGGATGAGGTGTGGGGCAATCAGCCCCAGCATTTT. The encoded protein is CASSIPRDEVWGNQPQHF.